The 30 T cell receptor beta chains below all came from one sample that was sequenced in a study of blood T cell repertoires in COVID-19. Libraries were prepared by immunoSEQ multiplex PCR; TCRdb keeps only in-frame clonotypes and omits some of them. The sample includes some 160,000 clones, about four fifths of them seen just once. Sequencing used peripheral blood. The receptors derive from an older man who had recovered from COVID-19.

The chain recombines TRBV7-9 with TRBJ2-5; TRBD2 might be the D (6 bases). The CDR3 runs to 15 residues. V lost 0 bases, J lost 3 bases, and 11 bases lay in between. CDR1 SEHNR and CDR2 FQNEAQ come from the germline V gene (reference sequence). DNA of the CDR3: TGTGCCAGCAGCTTAGCTTTCGGGGGAGAAGAGACCCAGTACTTC. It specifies CASSLAFGGEETQYF.

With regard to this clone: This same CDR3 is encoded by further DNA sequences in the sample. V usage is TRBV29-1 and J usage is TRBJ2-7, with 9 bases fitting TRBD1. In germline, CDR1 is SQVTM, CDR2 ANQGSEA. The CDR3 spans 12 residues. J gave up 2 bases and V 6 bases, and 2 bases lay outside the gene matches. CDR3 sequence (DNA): TGCAGCGTAGGACAGGGGACCTACGAGCAGTACTTC. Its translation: CSVGQGTYEQYF.

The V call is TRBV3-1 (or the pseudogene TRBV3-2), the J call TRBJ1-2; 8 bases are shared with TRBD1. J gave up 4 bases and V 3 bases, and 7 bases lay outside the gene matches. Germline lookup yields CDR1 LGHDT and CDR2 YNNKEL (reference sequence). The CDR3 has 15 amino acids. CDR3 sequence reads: CASSQLADRGYGYTF. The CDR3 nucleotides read TGTGCCAGCAGCCAGCTGGCCGACAGGGGCTATGGCTACACCTTC.

The CDR3 nucleotides are TGTGCCAGCAGCTTTACAGGGGTGAACAATGAGCAGTTCTTC. It is translated as CASSFTGVNNEQFF. The chain joins TRBV5-4 to TRBJ2-1; 7 bases align to TRBD1. The trim removed 2 bases at V and 5 bases at J, leaving 4 bases unmatched. Germline V gives CDR1 SGHNT, CDR2 YYREEE (reference sequence). The CDR3 runs to 14 residues. The full variable domain, its missing parts supplied by reference TRBV5-4 and TRBJ2-1, is ETGVTQSPTHLIKTRGQQVTLRCSSQSGHNTVSWYQQALGQGPQFIFQYYREEENGRGNFPPRFSGLQFPNYSSELNVNALELDDSALYLCASSFTGVNNEQFFGPGTRLTVL.

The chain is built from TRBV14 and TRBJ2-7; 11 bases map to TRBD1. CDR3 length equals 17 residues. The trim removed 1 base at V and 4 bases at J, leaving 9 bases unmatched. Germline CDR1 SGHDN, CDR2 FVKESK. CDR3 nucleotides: TGTGCCAGCAGCCAAGGCGCCTTGGACAGGGGGCTTTACGAGCAGTACTTC. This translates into CASSQGALDRGLYEQYF.

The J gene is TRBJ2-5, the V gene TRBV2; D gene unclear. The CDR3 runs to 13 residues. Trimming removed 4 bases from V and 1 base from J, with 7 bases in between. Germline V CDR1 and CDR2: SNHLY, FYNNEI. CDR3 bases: TGTGCCAGCAGTGTGGAGCTCCAAGAGACCCAGTACTTC. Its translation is CASSVELQETQYF.

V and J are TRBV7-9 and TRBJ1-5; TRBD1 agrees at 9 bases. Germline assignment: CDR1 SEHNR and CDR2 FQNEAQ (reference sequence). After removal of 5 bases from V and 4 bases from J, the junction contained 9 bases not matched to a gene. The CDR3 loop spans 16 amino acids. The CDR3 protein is CASSPGGTGRNQPQHF. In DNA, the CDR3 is TGTGCCAGCAGCCCGGGCGGGACAGGGCGGAATCAGCCCCAGCATTTT.

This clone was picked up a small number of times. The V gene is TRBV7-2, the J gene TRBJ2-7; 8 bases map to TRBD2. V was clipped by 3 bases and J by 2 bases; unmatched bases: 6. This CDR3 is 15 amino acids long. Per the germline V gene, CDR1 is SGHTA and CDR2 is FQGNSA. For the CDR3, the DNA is TGTGCCAGCAGCTTTCAACGGGGGGGCACCTACGAGCAGTACTTC. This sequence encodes CASSFQRGGTYEQYF.

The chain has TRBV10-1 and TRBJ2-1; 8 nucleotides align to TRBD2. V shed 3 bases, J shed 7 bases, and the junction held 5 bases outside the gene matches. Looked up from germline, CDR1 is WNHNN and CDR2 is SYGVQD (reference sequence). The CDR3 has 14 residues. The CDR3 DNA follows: TGCGCCAGCAGTGAAACGGGAGGGCTGAATGAGCAGTTCTTC. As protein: CASSETGGLNEQFF.

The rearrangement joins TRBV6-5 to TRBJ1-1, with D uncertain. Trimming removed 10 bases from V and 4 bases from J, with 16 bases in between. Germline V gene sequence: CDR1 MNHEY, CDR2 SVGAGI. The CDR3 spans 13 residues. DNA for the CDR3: TGTGCCATCAAGAGGGATGTCGGCACTGAAGCTTTCTTT. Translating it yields CAIKRDVGTEAFF.

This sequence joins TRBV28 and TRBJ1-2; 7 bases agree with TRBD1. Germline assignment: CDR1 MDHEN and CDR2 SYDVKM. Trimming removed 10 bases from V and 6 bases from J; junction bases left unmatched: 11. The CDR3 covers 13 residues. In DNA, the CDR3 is TGTGCCATCCAGACAGGGTACAAGGATGGCTACACCTTC. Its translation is CAIQTGYKDGYTF.

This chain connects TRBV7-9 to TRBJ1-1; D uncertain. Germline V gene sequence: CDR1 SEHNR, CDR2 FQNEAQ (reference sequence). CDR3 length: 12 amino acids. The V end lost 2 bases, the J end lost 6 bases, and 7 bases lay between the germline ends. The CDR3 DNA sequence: TGTGCCAGCAGCTTATCAGTGGCTGAAGCTTTCTTT. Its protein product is CASSLSVAEAFF.

The CDR3 DNA is TGTGCCAGTAGTATAGACGCCGGCCAAGAGACCCAGTACTTC. Its protein is CASSIDAGQETQYF. The rearrangement uses TRBV19 and TRBJ2-5, with D unclear. CDR3 length: 14 residues. Germline loops: CDR1 LNHDA, CDR2 SQIVND (reference sequence). V was cut by 0 bases and J by 1 base, with 6 bases left in between.

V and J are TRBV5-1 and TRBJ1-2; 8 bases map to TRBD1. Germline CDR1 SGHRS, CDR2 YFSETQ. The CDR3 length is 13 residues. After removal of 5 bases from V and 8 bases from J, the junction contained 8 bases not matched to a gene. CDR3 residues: CASRLGQGMGYTF. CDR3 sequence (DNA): TGCGCCAGCAGACTTGGACAGGGAATGGGCTACACCTTC.

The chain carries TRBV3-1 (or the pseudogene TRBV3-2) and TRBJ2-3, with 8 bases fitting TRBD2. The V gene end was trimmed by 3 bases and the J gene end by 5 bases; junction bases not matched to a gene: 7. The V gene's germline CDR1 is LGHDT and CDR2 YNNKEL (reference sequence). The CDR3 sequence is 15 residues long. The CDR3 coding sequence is TGTGCCAGCAGCCATCTACGGGGGGGTAGAGATACGCAGTATTTT. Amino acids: CASSHLRGGRDTQYF.

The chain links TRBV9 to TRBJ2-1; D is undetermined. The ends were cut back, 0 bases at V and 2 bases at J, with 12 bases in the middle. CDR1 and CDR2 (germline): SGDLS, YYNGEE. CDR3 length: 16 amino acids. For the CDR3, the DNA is TGTGCCAGCAGCGTAGCCTCGCAGGTAACCTACAATGAGCAGTTCTTC. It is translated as CASSVASQVTYNEQFF. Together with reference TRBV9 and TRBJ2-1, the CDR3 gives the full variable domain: DSGVTQTPKHLITATGQRVTLRCSPRSGDLSVYWYQQSLDQGLQFLIQYYNGEERAKGNILERFSAQQFPDLHSELNLSSLELGDSALYFCASSVASQVTYNEQFFGPGTRLTVL.

The CDR3 region has the DNA TGTGCCAGCAGCCCGTCTCCGGGGACCTACGAGCAGTACTTC. This encodes CASSPSPGTYEQYF. The V and J genes are TRBV7-9 and TRBJ2-7, with D maybe TRBD2 (5 bases). The V end lost 5 bases, the J end lost 2 bases, and 13 bases lay between the germline ends. CDR3 length: 14 amino acids. CDR1 and CDR2 (germline): SEHNR, FQNEAQ (reference sequence).

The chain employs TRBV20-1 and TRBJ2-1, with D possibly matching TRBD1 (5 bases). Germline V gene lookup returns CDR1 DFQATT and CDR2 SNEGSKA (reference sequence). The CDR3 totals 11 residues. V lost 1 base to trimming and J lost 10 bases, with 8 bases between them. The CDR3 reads CSARVGQEQFF. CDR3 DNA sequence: TGCAGTGCTAGAGTAGGACAAGAGCAGTTCTTC.

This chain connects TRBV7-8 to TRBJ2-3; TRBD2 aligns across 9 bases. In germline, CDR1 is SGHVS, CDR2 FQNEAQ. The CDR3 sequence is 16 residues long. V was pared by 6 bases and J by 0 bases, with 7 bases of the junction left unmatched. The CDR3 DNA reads TGTGCCAGCAGTGTAGCGGGAGATTCTAGCACAGATACGCAGTATTTT. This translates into CASSVAGDSSTDTQYF.

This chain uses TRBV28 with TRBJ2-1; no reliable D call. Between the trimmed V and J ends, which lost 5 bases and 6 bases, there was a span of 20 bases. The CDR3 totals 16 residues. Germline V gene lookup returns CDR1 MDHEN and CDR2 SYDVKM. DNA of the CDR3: TGTGCCAGCAGTCCCCCACAGTGGTTTGCTCTCAATGAGCAGTTCTTC. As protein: CASSPPQWFALNEQFF.

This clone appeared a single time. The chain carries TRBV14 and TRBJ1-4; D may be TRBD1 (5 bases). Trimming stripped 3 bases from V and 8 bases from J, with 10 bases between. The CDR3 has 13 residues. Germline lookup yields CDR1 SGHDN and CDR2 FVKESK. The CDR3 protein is CASSHTGAEKLFF. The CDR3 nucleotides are TGTGCCAGCAGCCACACAGGCGCCGAAAAACTGTTTTTT.

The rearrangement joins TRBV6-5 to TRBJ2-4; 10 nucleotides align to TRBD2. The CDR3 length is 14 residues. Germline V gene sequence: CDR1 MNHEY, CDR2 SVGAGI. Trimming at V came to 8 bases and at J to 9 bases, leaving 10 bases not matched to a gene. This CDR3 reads CASEPSGSSSIQYF. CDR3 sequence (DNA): TGTGCCAGCGAGCCTAGCGGGAGTTCGAGCATTCAGTACTTC.

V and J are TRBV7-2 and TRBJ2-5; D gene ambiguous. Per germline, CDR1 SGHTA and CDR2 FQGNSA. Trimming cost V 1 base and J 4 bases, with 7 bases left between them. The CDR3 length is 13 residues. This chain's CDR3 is CASSLERVETQYF. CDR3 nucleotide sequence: TGTGCCAGCAGCTTAGAACGGGTAGAGACCCAGTACTTC.

CDR3 bases: TGTGCCAGCAGCTTGAGTGTGGCGGGAGGTGAGCAGTACTTC. Protein sequence: CASSLSVAGGEQYF. The rearrangement uses TRBV11-1 and TRBJ2-7, with 8 bases aligning to TRBD2. Germline assignment: CDR1 SGHAT and CDR2 FQDESV (reference sequence). The V segment lost 3 bases and the J segment 7 bases; nucleotides outside the gene matches: 8. This CDR3 contains 14 residues.

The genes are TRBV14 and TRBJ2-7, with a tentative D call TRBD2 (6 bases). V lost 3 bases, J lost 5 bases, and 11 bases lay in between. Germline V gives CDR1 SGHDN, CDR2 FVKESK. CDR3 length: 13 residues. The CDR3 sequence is CASSQSREHEQYF. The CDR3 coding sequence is TGTGCCAGCAGCCAGTCGCGGGAACACGAGCAGTACTTC.

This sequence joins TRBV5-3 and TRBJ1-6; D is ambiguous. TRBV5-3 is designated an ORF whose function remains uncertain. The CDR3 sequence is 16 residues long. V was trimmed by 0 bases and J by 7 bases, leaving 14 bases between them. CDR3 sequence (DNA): TGTGCCAGAAGCTTGGCCTACGGTCTCCACAATTCACCCCTCCACTTT. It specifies CARSLAYGLHNSPLHF.

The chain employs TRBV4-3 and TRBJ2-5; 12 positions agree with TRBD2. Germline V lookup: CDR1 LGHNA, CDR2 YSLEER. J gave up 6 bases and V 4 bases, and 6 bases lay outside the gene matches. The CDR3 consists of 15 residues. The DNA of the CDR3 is TGCGCCAGCAGCCCGACTAGCGGGAGTCAGCAGACCCAGTACTTC. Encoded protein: CASSPTSGSQQTQYF.

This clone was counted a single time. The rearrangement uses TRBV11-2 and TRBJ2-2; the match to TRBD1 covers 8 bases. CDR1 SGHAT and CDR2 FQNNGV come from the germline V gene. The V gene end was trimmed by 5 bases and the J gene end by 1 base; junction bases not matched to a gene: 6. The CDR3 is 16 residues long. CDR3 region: CASSARQGLNTGELFF. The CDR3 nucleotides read TGTGCCAGCAGCGCGCGACAGGGGTTGAACACCGGGGAGCTGTTTTTT.

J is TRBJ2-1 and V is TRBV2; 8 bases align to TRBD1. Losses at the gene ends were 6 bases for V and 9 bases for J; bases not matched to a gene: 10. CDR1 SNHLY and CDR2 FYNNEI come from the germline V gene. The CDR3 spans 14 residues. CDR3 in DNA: TGTGCCAGCAGGGGACAGGTGATTGGGAGTGAGCAGTTCTTC. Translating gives CASRGQVIGSEQFF.

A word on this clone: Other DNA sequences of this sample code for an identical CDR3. The DNA for the CDR3 is TGTGCCAGCAGCGTATATACTAGCACAGATACGCAGTATTTT. Its protein is CASSVYTSTDTQYF. The genes are TRBV9 and TRBJ2-3; no firm D call. The CDR3 is 14 amino acids. Germline CDR1 is SGDLS and CDR2 is YYNGEE. Trimming stripped 1 base from V and 0 bases from J, with 6 bases between. Supplemented by reference TRBV9 and TRBJ2-3, the full variable domain reads DSGVTQTPKHLITATGQRVTLRCSPRSGDLSVYWYQQSLDQGLQFLIQYYNGEERAKGNILERFSAQQFPDLHSELNLSSLELGDSALYFCASSVYTSTDTQYFGPGTRLTVL.